This is a list of T cell receptor beta chains from one sample in a study of cytomegalovirus exposure and HLA in healthy donors. Sequencing was performed with immunoSEQ multiplex PCR; in TCRdb, only in-frame clones are kept and a portion is missing. Found here are roughly 150,000 clones, approximately 82% of them singletons; the top ten hold 6.6%. Source material: PBMCs. These receptors all come from a woman aged 45-65 years in good health and CMV-seropositive. Each CDR3 is given without its conserved first and last residue.

TRBV5-8 AKEERGNNEQF
TRBV5-1 ASSLVPLNTIY
TRBV7-9 ASSLSAVSYEQY
TRBV6-1 ASTSNGANSPLH
TRBV9 ASSVASGGVGEQF
TRBV13 ASSTTGQDSYGYT
TRBV10-3 AISAGEYTEAF
TRBV27 ASRPSGGAGYGYT
TRBV20-1 SAREITRAF
TRBV5-4 ASSPGRASSYEQY
TRBV28 ASSTQGLANEKLF
TRBV6-6 ASSWPAQNTGELF
TRBV6-1 ASSEAPGQGSSYEQY
TRBV9 ASSVRDMSYEQY
TRBV30 AWSGRAGGSYNEQF
TRBV13 ASSSPGLAIDEQF
TRBV4-3 ASSQDFSSGANVLT
TRBV5-1 ASSEGTSGGPSNEQY
TRBV27 ASSSGQGIGEQF
TRBV7-2 ASSKTSGGLYEQY
TRBV30 AWRSRTNTGELF
TRBV13 ASSVSGTGENI
TRBV10-3 AISDRAGGNADTQY
TRBV19 ASQPGDRSWMG
TRBV5-8 ASSEGNYGYT
TRBV5-4 ASSSGRGGHDTQY
TRBV19 ASSIPHRDTNEKLF
TRBV10-3 AISDGSGASYEQY
TRBV19 ASSIDLSNQPQH
TRBV13 ASSPRQSTDTQY
TRBV5-1 ASSPSGGAVDGYT
TRBV7-2 ASSLVPGGDEKLF
TRBV7-2 ASTLRGLSYTEAF
TRBV6-6 ASKLGGVNNSPLH
TRBV5-1 ASSSTGGEQY
TRBV9 ASSTKGAGELF
TRBV9 ASSVGPGVSSPLH
TRBV27 ASSPRGLDEQY
TRBV7-2 ASSFWEWDTQY
TRBV6-5 ASSYRDKDYGYT
TRBV27 ASRLTGKNTEAF
TRBV5-4 ASSSHRGPADTIY
TRBV27 ASSLFRGGSSTGELF
TRBV9 ASSVEGATDSPLH
TRBV10-3 AIKFGGNTGELF